The rows below give T cell receptor beta chains drawn from one sample of a study of cytomegalovirus exposure and HLA in healthy donors. Sequencing was performed with immunoSEQ multiplex PCR; in TCRdb, only in-frame clones are kept and a portion is missing. The sample has 90,000 or so clones, about two thirds seen once. The specimen sequenced was PBMCs. The origin of the receptors is a woman aged 50 to 60 in good health and CMV-seropositive. CDR3s include the opening cysteine and the closing phenylalanine or tryptophan. A D gene is named only where the DNA matches it firmly. Clone size is given for some rows only: seen once, a few or many times, or a class if the clone is expanded.

cdr3_nt: TGCGCCAGCAGCCAACTGTGGGCCGGGATGAGCACCGGGGAGCTGTTTTTT; cdr3_aa: CASSQLWAGMSTGELFF; j_call: TRBJ2-2; clone_size: -; v_call: TRBV5-1; d_call: -
cdr3_nt: TGTGCCACCAGCAGAGATCTCCGGGTTGAAAACATTCAGTACTTC; cdr3_aa: CATSRDLRVENIQYF; j_call: TRBJ2-4; clone_size: -; v_call: TRBV15; d_call: -
cdr3_nt: TGTGCCCCCCCCCAACGGTATAGCAATCAGCCCCAGCATTTT; cdr3_aa: CAPPQRYSNQPQHF; j_call: TRBJ1-5; clone_size: -; v_call: TRBV18; d_call: -
cdr3_nt: TGTGCCAGCAGGTTCCGGGGTTATGGCTACACCTTC; cdr3_aa: CASRFRGYGYTF; j_call: TRBJ1-2; clone_size: -; v_call: TRBV5-6; d_call: -
cdr3_nt: TGCGCCAGCAGCTCGACAGTTTCTGGGGAAAAACTGTTTTTT; cdr3_aa: CASSSTVSGEKLFF; j_call: TRBJ1-4; clone_size: few; v_call: TRBV5-1; d_call: -
cdr3_nt: TGTGCCAGCAGCGACTATGAGGGAATCTACGAGCAGTACTTC; cdr3_aa: CASSDYEGIYEQYF; j_call: TRBJ2-7; clone_size: -; v_call: TRBV2; d_call: -
cdr3_nt: TGTGCCAGCAGCTTAGAAGGGGCCGGCAATCAGCCCCAGCATTTT; cdr3_aa: CASSLEGAGNQPQHF; j_call: TRBJ1-5; clone_size: -; v_call: TRBV7-9; d_call: -
cdr3_nt: TGTGCCAGCAGTGAAGGGGCGGGAGGCGTCTATGGCTACACCTTC; cdr3_aa: CASSEGAGGVYGYTF; j_call: TRBJ1-2; clone_size: -; v_call: TRBV6-1; d_call: -
cdr3_nt: TGCAGTGCAGGGACAGTCAATGAGCAGTTCTTC; cdr3_aa: CSAGTVNEQFF; j_call: TRBJ2-1; clone_size: -; v_call: TRBV20-1; d_call: TRBD1
cdr3_nt: TGTGCCAGCAGTTTTGGGGCAGGACCCTATGGCTACACCTTC; cdr3_aa: CASSFGAGPYGYTF; j_call: TRBJ1-2; clone_size: -; v_call: TRBV27; d_call: -
cdr3_nt: TGTGCCAGTAGCCCGACAGAGTTAGCCAAAAACATTCAGTACTTC; cdr3_aa: CASSPTELAKNIQYF; j_call: TRBJ2-4; clone_size: -; v_call: TRBV19; d_call: -
cdr3_nt: TGTGCCAGCAGCTTAGGAAGGCAGGGGCGAGGTTCACCCCTCCACTTT; cdr3_aa: CASSLGRQGRGSPLHF; j_call: TRBJ1-6; clone_size: -; v_call: TRBV7-9; d_call: -
cdr3_nt: TGTGCCAGCTCCCTAGCGGGTGCCGGGCAGTACTTC; cdr3_aa: CASSLAGAGQYF; j_call: TRBJ2-7; clone_size: -; v_call: TRBV28; d_call: TRBD2
cdr3_nt: TGTGCCAGCAGCCCAACCTTTCTCGGGCAGCCCCAGCATTTT; cdr3_aa: CASSPTFLGQPQHF; j_call: TRBJ1-5; clone_size: -; v_call: TRBV28; d_call: -
cdr3_nt: TGCAGCGCCCCGGGACAGGGCACACGGACAGATACGCAGTATTTT; cdr3_aa: CSAPGQGTRTDTQYF; j_call: TRBJ2-3; clone_size: -; v_call: TRBV29-1; d_call: TRBD1
cdr3_nt: TGTGCCAGTAGTCCCATTGGGGCCCGAAATGAGCAGTTCTTC; cdr3_aa: CASSPIGARNEQFF; j_call: TRBJ2-1; clone_size: -; v_call: TRBV19; d_call: -
cdr3_nt: TGTGCCATCAGTGAGTCACCTAGCGGGAGGGCCAGGCCCGGGGAGCTGTTTTTT; cdr3_aa: CAISESPSGRARPGELFF; j_call: TRBJ2-2; clone_size: -; v_call: TRBV10-3; d_call: TRBD2